This record covers a single TCR beta chain. Its antigen remains unidentified. The data were obtained in a study of T cell responses to AZD1222 COVID-19 vaccine. Second doses at about 4 or about 12 weeks were pooled. Findings of the study overall: Once two AZD1222 doses were given, Spike-specific TCR breadth and depth went up. Repertoire sampling occurred only after the peak T cell response.

The table came from immunoSEQ multiplex PCR; TCRdb's copy has only in-frame clones and leaves some out. Of approximately 150,000 clones in the sample, about nine tenths are singletons; the top ten hold 3.5% to 4%. V was cut by 4 bases and J by 0 bases, with 12 bases left in between. The CDR3 consists of 16 residues. Germline-derived CDR1 and CDR2 are MNHNY and SVGAGI (reference sequence). This clonotype was sampled from an adult who received the AZD1222 COVID-19 vaccine. The V call is TRBV6-6, the J call TRBJ2-2; tentative D call: TRBD2 (5 bases). This specimen was peripheral blood, taken 28 days after the second AZD1222 dose. DNA of the CDR3: TGTGCCAGCAGTTTTCTAGCTGTCTCGAACACCGGGGAGCTGTTTTTT. Encoded protein: CASSFLAVSNTGELFF.